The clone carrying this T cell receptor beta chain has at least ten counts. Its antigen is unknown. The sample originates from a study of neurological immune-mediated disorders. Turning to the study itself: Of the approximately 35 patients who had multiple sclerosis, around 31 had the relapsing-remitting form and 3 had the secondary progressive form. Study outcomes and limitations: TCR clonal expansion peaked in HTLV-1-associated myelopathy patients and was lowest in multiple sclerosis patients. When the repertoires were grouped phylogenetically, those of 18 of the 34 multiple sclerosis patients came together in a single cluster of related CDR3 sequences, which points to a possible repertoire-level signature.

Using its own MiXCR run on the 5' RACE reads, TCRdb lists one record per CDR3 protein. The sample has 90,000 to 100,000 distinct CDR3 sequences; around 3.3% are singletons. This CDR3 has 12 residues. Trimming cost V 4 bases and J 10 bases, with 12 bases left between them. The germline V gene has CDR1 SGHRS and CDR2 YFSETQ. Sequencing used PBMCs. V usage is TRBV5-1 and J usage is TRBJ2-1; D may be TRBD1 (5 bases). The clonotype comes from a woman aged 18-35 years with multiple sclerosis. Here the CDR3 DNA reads TGCGCCAGCAGCGCGGACACGGAGGAGCAGTTCTTC. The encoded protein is CASSADTEEQFF.